This TCR beta chain was captured by sequencing in a study of T cells in Graves' hyperthyroidism and ophthalmopathy. General study findings and limits: Most thyroid-expanded clonotypes above 0.001 were also found in blood.

In this sample, this clonotype turned up many times. What it binds is not known. The CDR3 is made up of 13 amino acids. V dropped 3 bases and J dropped 5 bases, with 10 bases sitting between them. Germline V gene sequence: CDR1 SGHVS, CDR2 FQNEAQ. Amplification targeted TCR beta CDR3 regions from RNA transcripts. An initial round of RT-PCR targeting the TCR CDR3 relied on the HTBI primer set. Each CDR3 protein gets one entry after TCRdb re-called the multiplex PCR reads with MiXCR. The data contain some 490,000 distinct CDR3 sequences, roughly 22% of them singletons. V usage is TRBV7-8 and J usage is TRBJ2-5; D might be TRBD1 (6 bases). This clonotype originated in a woman between 70 and 85 years old with Graves' ophthalmopathy. Specimen: blood. In DNA form, the CDR3 reads TGTGCCAGCAGCTTGGACAGACGCGAGACCCAGTACTTC. Its protein product is CASSLDRRETQYF.